These T cell receptor beta chains were read from a single sample in a study of OX40 agonist ivuxolimab in advanced cancers. Repertoires were generated with immunoSEQ multiplex PCR, while TCRdb's copy carries only in-frame clones and drops some. The sample has 77,000 or so clones, about 84% seen once. Material: CD4+ or CD8+ T cells sorted from blood, obtained in a trial of the OX40 agonist ivuxolimab. All receptors derive from an adult with an advanced solid tumor such as melanoma, head and neck, liver or kidney cancer. CDR3s include the opening cysteine and the closing phenylalanine or tryptophan. A D gene is named only where the DNA matches it firmly. Not every row has a clone size; where given, it reads once, few, many or a size class.

size: once; J: TRBJ2-7; D: -; V: TRBV5-6; CDR3: CASSPRAAYEQYF; DNA: TGTGCCAGCAGCCCCAGGGCCGCCTACGAGCAGTACTTC
size: -; J: TRBJ1-1; D: TRBD1; V: TRBV10-2; CDR3: CASSERDRGLNTEAFF; DNA: TGCGCCAGCAGTGAAAGGGACAGGGGGCTGAACACTGAAGCTTTCTTT
size: -; J: TRBJ2-4; D: TRBD2; V: TRBV19; CDR3: CASSIIRGGVAKNIQYF; DNA: TGTGCCAGTAGTATTATTCGGGGAGGGGTAGCCAAAAACATTCAGTACTTC
size: once; J: TRBJ1-1; D: -; V: TRBV6-5; CDR3: CASSYRVPLNTEAFF; DNA: TGTGCCAGCAGTTACCGCGTCCCGTTGAACACTGAAGCTTTCTTT
size: -; J: TRBJ2-7; D: -; V: TRBV19; CDR3: CASSSSGRYEQYF; DNA: TGTGCCAGTAGTTCGAGCGGGCGGTACGAGCAGTACTTC
size: -; J: TRBJ2-7; D: -; V: TRBV30; CDR3: CAWSGQPGSYEQYF; DNA: TGTGCCTGGAGTGGGCAGCCGGGGTCCTACGAGCAGTACTTC
size: -; J: TRBJ1-2; D: TRBD1; V: TRBV27; CDR3: CASSWAQGARGYTF; DNA: TGTGCCAGCAGTTGGGCCCAGGGGGCTCGTGGCTACACCTTC
size: -; J: TRBJ2-7; D: -; V: TRBV15; CDR3: CATRPTVGSYEQYF; DNA: TGTGCCACCCGCCCGACAGTTGGTTCCTACGAGCAGTACTTC
size: -; J: TRBJ1-4; D: -; V: TRBV15; CDR3: CATSRDVGSATNEKLFF; DNA: TGTGCCACCAGCAGAGATGTCGGCAGCGCAACTAATGAAAAACTGTTTTTT
size: -; J: TRBJ2-1; D: -; V: TRBV21-1; CDR3: CASSSRTLYNEQFF; DNA: TGTGCCAGCAGCTCTCGGACACTGTACAATGAGCAGTTCTTC
size: -; J: TRBJ1-2; D: TRBD1; V: TRBV27; CDR3: CASSFGTDYGYTF; DNA: TGTGCCAGCAGTTTTGGGACAGACTATGGCTACACCTTC
size: -; J: TRBJ1-2; D: -; V: TRBV29-1; CDR3: CSVVTAGAYGYTF; DNA: TGCAGCGTTGTAACGGCGGGGGCCTATGGCTACACCTTC
size: -; J: TRBJ2-7; D: -; V: TRBV5-4; CDR3: CASSAGTRLGGRDEQYF; DNA: TGTGCCAGCAGCGCCGGGACTAGGTTAGGGGGCAGGGACGAGCAGTACTTC
size: few; J: TRBJ2-7; D: -; V: TRBV5-4; CDR3: CASSLFGSSYEQYF; DNA: TGTGCCAGCAGCTTATTTGGGAGCTCCTACGAGCAGTACTTC
size: once; J: TRBJ2-7; D: TRBD2; V: TRBV10-1; CDR3: CASSAETSGGIYEQYF; DNA: TGCGCCAGCAGTGCTGAGACTAGCGGGGGGATCTACGAGCAGTACTTC
size: -; J: TRBJ2-3; D: -; V: TRBV5-6; CDR3: CASSPDPLLGPDTQYF; DNA: TGTGCCAGCAGCCCCGACCCCCTACTAGGCCCAGATACGCAGTATTTT
size: few; J: TRBJ2-7; D: TRBD2; V: TRBV7-9; CDR3: CASSSRLAEQYF; DNA: TGTGCCAGCAGCTCCCGACTAGCGGAGCAGTACTTC
size: -; J: TRBJ1-4; D: TRBD1; V: TRBV6-1; CDR3: CASSKGGGNEKLFF; DNA: TGTGCCAGCAGTAAAGGGGGCGGGAATGAAAAACTGTTTTTT
size: -; J: TRBJ1-1; D: -; V: TRBV7-9; CDR3: CASSLAMNTEAFF; DNA: TGTGCCAGCAGCTTAGCCATGAACACTGAAGCTTTCTTT
size: -; J: TRBJ2-7; D: -; V: TRBV27; CDR3: CASSYLGPVSREQYF; DNA: TGTGCCAGCAGCTACCTCGGGCCAGTCTCTAGGGAGCAGTACTTC
size: -; J: TRBJ2-1; D: TRBD2; V: TRBV4-3; CDR3: CASSQDLAGVGPGEQFF; DNA: TGCGCCAGCAGCCAAGATCTCGCGGGAGTCGGTCCCGGTGAGCAGTTCTTC
size: once; J: TRBJ1-1; D: -; V: TRBV29-1; CDR3: CSVEGDVIRNTEAFF; DNA: TGCAGCGTTGAAGGGGATGTCATTAGGAACACTGAAGCTTTCTTT
size: few; J: TRBJ2-7; D: TRBD2; V: TRBV7-2; CDR3: CASSLSGGPYEQYF; DNA: TGTGCCAGCAGCCTTAGCGGGGGGCCCTACGAGCAGTACTTC
size: -; J: TRBJ2-7; D: -; V: TRBV10-3; CDR3: CAVGPSYEQYF; DNA: TGTGCCGTCGGACCGAGCTACGAGCAGTACTTC
size: few; J: TRBJ2-5; D: -; V: TRBV7-9; CDR3: CASSPGDSRQETQYF; DNA: TGTGCCAGCAGCCCTGGTGATAGCAGGCAAGAGACCCAGTACTTC
size: few; J: TRBJ2-3; D: TRBD2; V: TRBV29-1; CDR3: CSVGGVSGISTDTQYF; DNA: TGCAGCGTTGGGGGGGTTAGCGGGATCTCCACAGATACGCAGTATTTT
size: few; J: TRBJ2-3; D: -; V: TRBV2; CDR3: CASSEGWGATDTQYF; DNA: TGTGCCAGCAGTGAGGGCTGGGGGGCCACAGATACGCAGTATTTT
size: -; J: TRBJ2-5; D: -; V: TRBV7-3; CDR3: CASSFINQETQYF; DNA: TGTGCCAGCAGCTTCATAAACCAAGAGACCCAGTACTTC
size: few; J: TRBJ1-5; D: -; V: TRBV2; CDR3: CASSDPFKGNQPQHF; DNA: TGTGCCAGCAGTGACCCGTTTAAGGGCAATCAGCCCCAGCATTTT
size: -; J: TRBJ2-2; D: -; V: TRBV5-1; CDR3: CASRQQESGGELFF; DNA: TGCGCCAGCAGACAACAGGAATCTGGCGGGGAGCTGTTTTTT
size: -; J: TRBJ2-7; D: -; V: TRBV5-4; CDR3: CASSWQGTYLNGEQYF; DNA: TGTGCCAGCAGCTGGCAAGGGACTTACTTAAACGGGGAGCAGTACTTC
size: -; J: TRBJ1-2; D: TRBD1; V: TRBV4-2; CDR3: CASSPRTGAYGYTF; DNA: TGTGCCAGCAGCCCCCGGACAGGCGCCTATGGCTACACCTTC
size: -; J: TRBJ2-4; D: TRBD2; V: TRBV19; CDR3: CASSRGGTFRAKNIQYF; DNA: TGTGCCAGTAGCCGGGGGGGGACCTTCCGAGCCAAAAACATTCAGTACTTC
size: once; J: TRBJ2-3; D: -; V: TRBV30; CDR3: CAWGRLTDTQYF; DNA: TGTGCCTGGGGACGACTCACAGATACGCAGTATTTT
size: once; J: TRBJ2-3; D: TRBD2; V: TRBV4-3; CDR3: CASSHSTSGRARAVSSTDTQYF; DNA: TGCGCCAGCAGCCACTCGACTAGCGGGAGGGCCCGGGCGGTCTCTAGCACAGATACGCAGTATTTT
size: -; J: TRBJ1-1; D: -; V: TRBV11-3; CDR3: CASNKGAGTEAFF; DNA: TGTGCCAGCAACAAGGGCGCGGGGACTGAAGCTTTCTTT
size: -; J: TRBJ2-1; D: TRBD2; V: TRBV19; CDR3: CASSISGSSYNEQFF; DNA: TGTGCCAGTAGTATAAGCGGGAGCTCCTACAATGAGCAGTTCTTC
size: -; J: TRBJ2-5; D: TRBD2; V: TRBV29-1; CDR3: CSVGASGYETQYF; DNA: TGCAGCGTTGGTGCTAGCGGTTATGAGACCCAGTACTTC
size: -; J: TRBJ2-7; D: -; V: TRBV19; CDR3: CASVDTHDEQYF; DNA: TGTGCCAGCGTGGACACCCACGACGAGCAGTACTTC
size: -; J: TRBJ2-4; D: -; V: TRBV2; CDR3: CASSGSGGGENIQYF; DNA: TGTGCCAGCAGCGGTAGCGGAGGGGGTGAAAACATTCAGTACTTC
size: -; J: TRBJ2-1; D: -; V: TRBV7-9; CDR3: CASSLGGTYNEQFF; DNA: TGTGCCAGCAGCTTAGGAGGTACCTACAATGAGCAGTTCTTC